Each of the 23 T cell receptor beta chains below was sequenced from the same sample in a study of blood T cells in healthy people across ages. Combining a sample-barcoded 5' primer with a J-beta primer mix, a second PCR ran for roughly 7 to 12 cycles. TCRdb re-analysed the 5' RACE reads in MiXCR, keeping a single row per CDR3 protein. The sample records roughly 680,000 distinct CDR3 sequences, more than 20% being singletons. Input material: blood. These receptors originate from a man between 65 and 79 years old in good health.

This clonotype was recorded once. The rearrangement links TRBV4-2 to TRBJ2-2; 7 nucleotides match TRBD1. The CDR3 runs 16 residues. Germline V gene data show CDR1 as LGHNA and CDR2 as YNFKEQ. Trimming cost V 4 bases and J 4 bases; bases outside gene matches: 9. CDR3 bases: TGTGCCAGCAGCCGAAGGACACAGGGGATCACCGGGGAGCTGTTTTTT. Residues: CASSRRTQGITGELFF.

The chain is built from TRBV7-2 and TRBJ2-7; 8 bases are shared with TRBD1. TRBJ2-1 matches the DNA end more closely, so the J call is doubtful. The CDR3 contains 15 residues. Germline lookup yields CDR1 SGHTA and CDR2 FQGNSA. The CDR3 bases are TGTGCCAGCAGCGCGACCGGGACAGGCTTGTTTGAGCAGTTCTTC. Protein: CASSATGTGLFEQFF.

The V and J genes are TRBV6-6 and TRBJ2-1; tentatively, D is TRBD1 or TRBD2 (5 bases each). The DNA end favors TRBJ2-7, so the J call may be wrong. The CDR3 is 14 residues long. Germline lookup yields CDR1 MNHNY and CDR2 SVGAGI (reference sequence). CDR3: CATAPGRGSYEQYF. CDR3 sequence (DNA): TGTGCCACTGCCCCGGGACGGGGCTCCTACGAGCAGTACTTC.

This clonotype was detected only a few times. CDR3 in DNA: TGTGCCAGCAGCTTAGCGCCAGCCACAGATACGCAGTATTTT. It translates to CASSLAPATDTQYF. The chain uses TRBV11-2 and TRBJ2-3; no clear D gene. This CDR3 spans 14 amino acids. V was cut by 1 base and J by 2 bases, with 7 bases left in between. Germline V gives CDR1 SGHAT, CDR2 FQNNGV.

V and J are TRBV5-1 and TRBJ2-7, with 10 bases identical to TRBD2. CDR1 is SGHRS, CDR2 YFSETQ, per germline. J was trimmed by 6 bases and V by 0 bases; bases with no gene match: 6. The CDR3 loop spans 15 amino acids. CDR3: CASSLGLAGESEQYF. DNA for the CDR3: TGCGCCAGCAGCTTGGGGCTAGCGGGAGAATCCGAGCAGTACTTC.

The J gene is TRBJ2-4, the V gene TRBV21-1; the D call TRBD1 from the table was never checked on the DNA. TRBV21-1 is marked as a pseudogene. CDR3 size: 15 residues. Here the CDR3 reads CASTADTGEKNIQYF. CDR3 nucleotide sequence: TGTGCCAGCACGGCAGACACAGGGGAAAAAAACATTCAGTACTTC.

This CDR3 is CASRSTGGSIYEQYF. The CDR3 bases are TGTGCCAGCAGGTCAACAGGGGGTTCAATCTACGAGCAGTACTTC. This chain links TRBV6-5 with TRBJ2-7; 8 bases match TRBD1. This CDR3 is built from 15 residues. V was pared by 6 bases and J by 3 bases, with 10 bases of the junction left unmatched. Germline lookup yields CDR1 MNHEY and CDR2 SVGAGI.

This clonotype has just a few counts. V usage is TRBV9 and J usage is TRBJ1-6, with D possibly being TRBD1 (6 bases). The germline gives CDR1 SGDLS, CDR2 YYNGEE. The CDR3 length is 15 residues. Deletions cut 1 base from V and 10 bases from J, with 15 bases between. The CDR3 sequence is CASSVTGARGSPLHF. The DNA of the CDR3 is TGTGCCAGCAGCGTAACGGGGGCGCGGGGATCACCCCTCCACTTT.

The V call is TRBV7-2, the J call TRBJ2-3; 10 bases align to TRBD2. Germline CDR1 is SGHTA and CDR2 is FQGNSA. The junction had 11 bases not matched to a gene; V was cut back by 5 bases and J by 0 bases. The CDR3 contains 18 residues. CDR3 bases: TGTGCCAGCAGCCCTATTAGCGGACTAGCGGCTAGCACAGATACGCAGTATTTT. It codes for CASSPISGLAASTDTQYF.

This clonotype was detected many times. The chain recombines TRBV12-3 or TRBV12-4 with TRBJ2-7, with D possibly called TRBD1 or TRBD2 (5 bases each). Trimming took 3 bases from V and 6 from J, leaving 9 bases between them. The CDR3 loop spans 12 amino acids. The CDR3 DNA reads as TGTGCCAGCAGTTTTAGGGGACGCGAGCAGTACTTC. This translates into CASSFRGREQYF.

This clonotype has more than one count but fewer than ten. The chain combines TRBV4-3 with TRBJ2-7; TRBD2 agrees at 7 bases. V dropped 0 bases and J dropped 1; count of bases not matched to a gene: 9. The germline CDR1 and CDR2 sequences are LGHNA and YSLEER. The CDR3 spans 17 residues. The CDR3 loop is CASSQEWASAGSYEQYF. CDR3 bases: TGCGCCAGCAGCCAAGAGTGGGCATCAGCGGGGTCCTACGAGCAGTACTTC.

A note on this clonotype: At one boundary the junction diverges from the germline segment, which might be a read error. The chain has TRBV7-2 and TRBJ2-4, with 7 bases fitting TRBD2. The germline gives CDR1 SGHTA, CDR2 FQGNSA. This CDR3 contains 16 residues. The CDR3 region is CASSLNPGTTKTIQYF. CDR3 in DNA: TGTGCCAGCAGCTTAAATCCCGGGACTACTAAAACCATTCAGTACTTC.

As regards this clonotype: Because the CDR3's place on the DNA is in doubt, the DNA is left out and the CDR3 is given as listed by TCRdb. V usage is TRBV18 and J usage is TRBJ1-2. Germline V lookup: CDR1 KGHSH, CDR2 LQKENI. The CDR3 contains 16 residues when both ends are counted. CDR3: CASSLRTRDFGNGYTF.

This chain links TRBV6-5 with TRBJ2-1; 12 positions match TRBD2. Germline assignment: CDR1 MNHEY and CDR2 SVGAGI. The CDR3 has 15 amino acids. The trim removed 8 bases at V and 7 bases at J, leaving 9 bases unmatched. The CDR3 DNA is TGTGCCAGCGGCAGAGCGACTAGCGGGAGTAATGAGCAGTTCTTC. It encodes CASGRATSGSNEQFF.

On this clonotype: This may be a read error: a much more frequent sequence differs by one nucleotide. The chain couples TRBV7-2 to TRBJ2-5; perhaps TRBD2 as D (5 bases). V gave up 7 bases and J gave up 0 bases, with 12 bases separating them. The CDR3 length is 14 residues. Germline V gene sequence: CDR1 SGHTA, CDR2 FQGNSA. This CDR3 reads CTSTPPGNQETQYF. The CDR3 DNA reads TGTACCAGCACCCCTCCGGGGAACCAAGAGACCCAGTACTTC.

To note about this clonotype: It may be a read error: a sequence one base away is much more abundant. The conserved closing phenylalanine or tryptophan is absent in this CDR3, likely reflecting a read error. The CDR3 loop is CSAIAGVEDTQYL. The CDR3 coding sequence is TGCAGTGCTATAGCGGGAGTAGAAGATACGCAGTATCTT. The chain recombines TRBV20-1 with TRBJ2-3; 9 bases align to TRBD2. Germline V gene data show CDR1 as DFQATT and CDR2 as SNEGSKA (reference sequence). V shed 4 bases, J shed 5 bases, and the junction held 4 bases outside the gene matches. There are 13 residues in the CDR3.

This chain uses TRBV21-1 with TRBJ2-1. TRBV21-1 is a recognized pseudogene. The CDR3 sequence is 13 residues long. The CDR3 protein is CAAGGSSYNEQFF. CDR3 bases: TGTGCCGCTGGCGGGAGCTCCTACAATGAGCAGTTCTTC.

The rearrangement uses TRBV28 and TRBJ2-1; 11 nucleotides line up with TRBD2. From germline, CDR1 is MDHEN and CDR2 SYDVKM. This CDR3 region has 15 residues. Trimming cost V 7 bases and J 4 bases; bases outside gene matches: 6. CDR3 protein: CASTHTSGGYNEQFF. The CDR3 DNA sequence: TGTGCCAGCACCCATACTAGCGGGGGATACAATGAGCAGTTCTTC.

V gene TRBV12-3 or TRBV12-4 combines with J gene TRBJ2-3; tentative D call: TRBD1 (6 bases). There are 14 residues in the CDR3. V lost 7 bases and J 2 bases, leaving 13 bases between the germline ends. CDR3 amino acids: CASKQGKITDTQYF. The CDR3 DNA sequence: TGTGCCAGCAAACAGGGTAAAATCACAGATACGCAGTATTTT.

This chain links TRBV7-9 with TRBJ2-2, with D unclear. The germline CDR1 and CDR2 sequences are SEHNR and FQNEAQ (reference sequence). V was trimmed by 0 bases and J by 2 bases, leaving 10 bases between them. CDR3 length equals 16 residues. The CDR3 here is CASSLASRRNTGELFF. For the CDR3, the DNA is TGTGCCAGCAGCTTAGCGTCTCGGAGAAACACCGGGGAGCTGTTTTTT.

In this sample, this clonotype turned up a few times. The chain links TRBV20-1 to TRBJ2-7, with 8 bases that match TRBD1. The CDR3 runs 14 residues. The trim removed 6 bases at V and 2 bases at J, leaving 9 bases unmatched. Germline assignment: CDR1 DFQATT and CDR2 SNEGSKA (reference sequence). CDR3 coding DNA: TGCAGTGCCCCTAGGACAGGGATGACCTACGAGCAGTACTTC. This sequence encodes CSAPRTGMTYEQYF.

This clonotype was detected a few times. The genes are TRBV4-3 and TRBJ2-5; TRBD2 matches at 11 bases. This CDR3 contains 15 residues. CDR1 is LGHNA and CDR2 is YSLEER in the germline V gene. With V trimmed by 5 bases and J by 2 bases, 4 bases remained unmatched. The CDR3 loop reads CASSETSGNQETQYF. CDR3 bases: TGCGCCAGCAGCGAGACTAGCGGGAATCAAGAGACCCAGTACTTC.

The chain employs TRBV12-3 or TRBV12-4 and TRBJ2-3; tentatively, D is TRBD1 (5 bases). The V end was cut by 7 bases, the J end by 2 bases, with 13 bases between. The CDR3 runs to 14 residues. DNA for the CDR3: TGTGCCAGCACTAGGAGACAGCACACAGATACGCAGTATTTT. Translation: CASTRRQHTDTQYF.